Only a few counts were recorded for the clone carrying this TCR beta chain. Its antigen is unknown. Amplification used 52 TRBV primers and 13 TRBJ primers. Clones were sequenced by immunoSEQ multiplex PCR, and TCRdb holds only the in-frame ones, with some missing. The sample lists about 2,100 clones; around 71% were seen once. This sample is drawn from a study of regulatory T cells. Overall study results and limits: Patient repertoires had restricted TRB V-J pairs and skewed V and J usage, most in Tregs.

Every patient with CD3G deficiency had evidence of autoimmunity. This clonotype was sampled from a person in their thirties with CD3G deficiency. Material: CD8+ T cells sorted from blood.

CDR3 residues: CASSRGLAGGTDTQYF. The CDR3 nucleotides are TGTGCCAGCAGCCGGGGACTAGCGGGGGGCACAGATACGCAGTATTTT. V gene TRBV11-2 combines with J gene TRBJ2-3; 14 nucleotides align to TRBD2. V was pared by 5 bases and J by 1 base, with 2 bases of the junction left unmatched. Per germline, CDR1 SGHAT and CDR2 FQNNGV. The CDR3 spans 16 residues.